A single sample is the source of the 15 T cell receptor beta chains below, sequenced in a study of shared clonotypes between healthy human individuals. Data came from immunoSEQ multiplex PCR; TCRdb stores just in-frame clones and leaves some out. The sample contains roughly 2.6 million clones, approximately 90% of which appear only once. The sample comprised naive CD4+ T cells sorted from blood. The subset is: CD45RA+ positively selected. Source of these receptors: a man between 18 and 29 years old in good health.

About this clone: Other DNA sequences in the sample encode the same CDR3. The V call is TRBV7-2, the J call TRBJ1-5; D unresolved. Germline V gene sequence: CDR1 SGHTA, CDR2 FQGNSA. CDR3 length: 13 residues. Deletions cut 5 bases from V and 4 bases from J, with 9 bases between. In nucleotides, the CDR3 is TGTGCCAGCAGCCTCGGAACAAATCAGCCCCAGCATTTT. It yields the protein CASSLGTNQPQHF.

The chain combines TRBV2 with TRBJ1-5; 8 bases line up with TRBD1. The CDR3 runs 14 residues. The J segment lost 4 bases and the V segment lost 7 bases, leaving 6 bases of the junction unmatched. Germline loops: CDR1 SNHLY, CDR2 FYNNEI. The DNA for the CDR3 is TGTGCCAGCACGGGAGACAGGGGAAATCAGCCCCAGCATTTT. Residues: CASTGDRGNQPQHF. Looking up the rest from reference TRBV2 and TRBJ1-5 gives the full variable domain: EPEVTQTPSHQVTQMGQEVILRCVPISNHLYFYWYRQILGQKVEFLVSFYNNEISEKSEIFDDQFSVERPDGSNFTLKIRSTKLEDSAMYFCASTGDRGNQPQHFGDGTRLSIL.

In its sample, this clone was seen a few times. Other nucleotide sequences in the sample specify the same CDR3. V is TRBV19 and J is TRBJ1-3; 7 bases agree with TRBD1. This CDR3 region has 15 residues. J lost 1 base, V lost 4 bases, and 4 bases had no gene match. Germline values: CDR1 LNHDA, CDR2 SQIVND (reference sequence). The CDR3 sequence: CASSREGASGNTIYF. The CDR3 region has the DNA TGTGCCAGTAGTAGAGAGGGGGCGTCTGGAAACACCATATATTTT.

V usage is TRBV7-6 and J usage is TRBJ2-2, with 7 bases that match TRBD1. The ends lost 6 bases at V and 6 bases at J; junction bases unmatched: 1. CDR1 and CDR2 (germline): SGHVS, FNYEAQ. CDR3 length: 12 amino acids. The CDR3 DNA is TGTGCCAGCAGTACAGGGGCCGGGGAGCTGTTTTTT. Translation gives CASSTGAGELFF.

The chain combines TRBV30 with TRBJ1-1; 7 bases agree with TRBD1. Germline values: CDR1 GTSNPN, CDR2 SVGIG (reference sequence). Trimming took 1 base from V and 2 from J; bases not matched to a gene: 1. The CDR3 has 13 amino acids. The CDR3 spells CAWSAGGNTEAFF. In nucleotides, the CDR3 is TGTGCCTGGAGTGCAGGGGGAAACACTGAAGCTTTCTTT.

On this clone itself: Other DNA sequences in the same sample also yield this CDR3. The genes are TRBV30 and TRBJ2-7; 9 bases align to TRBD1. The CDR3 spans 15 residues. Germline V gene sequence: CDR1 GTSNPN, CDR2 SVGIG (reference sequence). V lost 0 bases, J lost 3 bases, and 6 bases stayed unmatched. Written as DNA, the CDR3 is TGTGCCTGGAGTGTTCGGGGGACAGGGCTCTACGAGCAGTACTTC. The encoded protein is CAWSVRGTGLYEQYF.

This rearrangement joins TRBV4-1 to TRBJ2-1, with D unresolved. Germline V gene sequence: CDR1 MGHRA, CDR2 YSYEKL. The CDR3 has 15 amino acids. V gave up 2 bases and J gave up 4 bases, with 12 bases separating them. CDR3 loop: CASSQWAENYNEQFF. CDR3 in DNA: TGCGCCAGCAGCCAATGGGCAGAAAATTACAATGAGCAGTTCTTC.

The chain links TRBV5-1 to TRBJ1-1; TRBD1 agrees at 9 bases. CDR3 length equals 15 residues. Germline trimming cut 2 bases from V and 3 bases from J; bases unmatched to any gene: 5. Germline V gene data show CDR1 as SGHRS and CDR2 as YFSETQ. CDR3 in DNA: TGCGCCAGCAGCTTTGGAGGGACAGGGTACACTGAAGCTTTCTTT. Protein: CASSFGGTGYTEAFF.

To note about this clone: Other nucleotide sequences in the sample specify the same CDR3. This chain's CDR3 is CASSVGQFYGYTF. DNA of the CDR3: TGTGCCAGCAGTGTTGGCCAGTTCTATGGCTACACCTTC. J is TRBJ1-2 and V is TRBV2; no reliable D call. Deletions cut 4 bases from V and 4 bases from J, with 10 bases between. CDR3 length equals 13 residues. Germline V gene sequence: CDR1 SNHLY, CDR2 FYNNEI. The entire variable domain, with the rest obtained from reference TRBV2 and TRBJ1-2, is as follows: EPEVTQTPSHQVTQMGQEVILRCVPISNHLYFYWYRQILGQKVEFLVSFYNNEISEKSEIFDDQFSVERPDGSNFTLKIRSTKLEDSAMYFCASSVGQFYGYTFGSGTRLTVV.

The CDR3 nucleotides are TGTGCCAGTAGTATTGTTAGTTCCGGGACCAACTCCTACGAGCAGTACTTC. Translating gives CASSIVSSGTNSYEQYF. V gene TRBV19 combines with J gene TRBJ2-7; D is possibly TRBD1 or TRBD2 (5 bases each). CDR3 size: 17 residues. The V end was cut by 3 bases, the J end by 0 bases, with 18 bases between. Germline V gene lookup returns CDR1 LNHDA and CDR2 SQIVND (reference sequence). Full variable domain (rest looked up from reference TRBV19 and TRBJ2-7): DGGITQSPKYLFRKEGQNVTLSCEQNLNHDAMYWYRQDPGQGLRLIYYSQIVNDFQKGDIAEGYSVSREKKESFPLTVTSAQKNPTAFYLCASSIVSSGTNSYEQYFGPGTRLTVT.

A remark on this clone: At the DNA level, this CDR3 is encoded by other sequences in the same sample as well. The chain uses TRBV7-2 and TRBJ1-5; D is undetermined. V was shortened by 4 bases and J by 4 bases, with 8 bases between the two germline ends. The CDR3 is 13 residues long. Germline CDR1 reads SGHTA; CDR2 reads FQGNSA. This chain's CDR3 is CASSSIANQPQHF. The CDR3 DNA follows: TGTGCCAGCAGCTCCATAGCAAATCAGCCCCAGCATTTT.

CDR3 nucleotide sequence: TGCGCCAGCAGCTTGGGGGGGACAGTGTCGAACACCGGGGAGCTGTTTTTT. This codes for CASSLGGTVSNTGELFF. J is TRBJ2-2 and V is TRBV5-1, with 7 bases lining up with TRBD1. Trimming took 0 bases from V and 0 from J; bases not matched to a gene: 5. Germline assignment: CDR1 SGHRS and CDR2 YFSETQ. The CDR3 has 17 amino acids.

The rearrangement links TRBV5-1 to TRBJ2-3; no definite D call. Trimming removed 6 bases at V and 8 bases at J, with 19 bases between. This CDR3 has 14 residues. CDR1 and CDR2 from the germline V gene are SGHRS and YFSETQ. In DNA, the CDR3 is TGCGCCAGCACCTACGGGTACGAAGTAGGTACGCAGTATTTT. Amino acid sequence: CASTYGYEVGTQYF.

This CDR3 is CACAPGQAYEQYF. CDR3 in DNA: TGTGCCTGCGCACCGGGACAGGCCTACGAGCAGTACTTC. The chain is built from TRBV30 and TRBJ2-7; 8 positions agree with TRBD1. V gave up 6 bases and J gave up 2 bases; unmatched junction bases: 6. Per the germline V gene, CDR1 is GTSNPN and CDR2 is SVGIG (reference sequence). The CDR3 is 13 residues long. The full variable domain, its missing parts supplied by reference TRBV30 and TRBJ2-7, is SQTIHQWPATLVQPVGSPLSLECTVEGTSNPNLYWYRQAAGRGLQLLFYSVGIGQISSEVPQNLSASRPQDRQFILSSKKLLLSDSGFYLCACAPGQAYEQYFGPGTRLTVT.

The chain combines TRBV28 with TRBJ1-4; D possibly corresponds to TRBD1 (5 bases). Between the trimmed V and J ends, which lost 8 bases and 7 bases, there was a span of 20 bases. Germline V gene lookup returns CDR1 MDHEN and CDR2 SYDVKM. There are 15 residues in the CDR3. CDR3 coding DNA: TGTGCCAGCGGGGAGGGTTCGGGGCGGACTGAAAAACTGTTTTTT. It specifies CASGEGSGRTEKLFF.